This is a list of T cell receptor beta chains from one sample in a study of blood T cell repertoires in COVID-19. Generated by immunoSEQ multiplex PCR, the TCRdb table keeps only in-frame clones and is missing some. Counted here are some 70,000 clones, around 89% occurring once; the ten biggest clones make up over 5%. The sequencing input was peripheral blood. These receptors originate from a woman aged 65 to 85 with acute or convalescent COVID-19. CDR3s include the opening cysteine and the closing phenylalanine or tryptophan. The order of the fields is D gene, J gene, V gene, clone size, CDR3 protein, CDR3 DNA. D genes are given only for firm matches. A row's size may be missing; if present it is once, few, many or a size class.

d_call: -
j_call: TRBJ1-5
v_call: TRBV4-2
clone_size: -
cdr3_aa: CASSSGLQNQPQHF
cdr3_nt: TGTGCCAGCAGCTCGGGACTGCAGAATCAGCCCCAGCATTTT

d_call: TRBD1
j_call: TRBJ1-4
v_call: TRBV11-2
clone_size: -
cdr3_aa: CASSLQGAREKLFF
cdr3_nt: TGTGCCAGCAGCTTACAGGGGGCGAGAGAAAAACTGTTTTTT

d_call: TRBD1
j_call: TRBJ1-4
v_call: TRBV5-6
clone_size: -
cdr3_aa: CASSLRGPAGKLFF
cdr3_nt: TGTGCCAGCAGCCTAAGGGGGCCCGCGGGAAAACTGTTTTTT

d_call: TRBD2
j_call: TRBJ2-1
v_call: TRBV5-1
clone_size: -
cdr3_aa: CASSLEASGSSYNEQFF
cdr3_nt: TGCGCCAGCAGCTTGGAAGCTAGCGGTAGCTCCTACAATGAGCAGTTCTTC

d_call: TRBD1
j_call: TRBJ1-1
v_call: TRBV10-3
clone_size: -
cdr3_aa: CAISAGQGGDTEAFF
cdr3_nt: TGTGCCATCAGTGCTGGACAGGGGGGAGACACTGAAGCTTTCTTT

d_call: TRBD2
j_call: TRBJ2-7
v_call: TRBV9
clone_size: -
cdr3_aa: CASSVGTSGPYEQYF
cdr3_nt: TGTGCCAGCAGCGTAGGGACTAGCGGCCCCTACGAGCAGTACTTC

d_call: TRBD1
j_call: TRBJ1-6
v_call: TRBV19
clone_size: -
cdr3_aa: CASSKTDRGIHSPLHF
cdr3_nt: TGTGCCAGTAGCAAGACGGACAGGGGGATCCATTCACCCCTCCACTTT

d_call: -
j_call: TRBJ1-5
v_call: TRBV20-1
clone_size: -
cdr3_aa: CSAGGGSEPQHF
cdr3_nt: TGCAGTGCTGGTGGAGGTTCGGAGCCCCAGCATTTT

d_call: -
j_call: TRBJ1-2
v_call: TRBV10-1
clone_size: -
cdr3_aa: CASSLTSRKEGANHYGYTF
cdr3_nt: TGCGCCAGCAGTTTGACCTCTCGGAAGGAGGGTGCGAACCACTATGGCTACACCTTC

d_call: -
j_call: TRBJ1-2
v_call: TRBV18
clone_size: once
cdr3_aa: CASSPPVVNYGYTF
cdr3_nt: TGTGCCAGCTCACCCCCGGTAGTCAACTATGGCTACACCTTC

d_call: TRBD1
j_call: TRBJ2-7
v_call: TRBV5-1
clone_size: -
cdr3_aa: CASSPDRGLMEQYF
cdr3_nt: TGCGCCAGCAGCCCGGACAGGGGCCTAATGGAGCAGTACTTC

d_call: -
j_call: TRBJ2-1
v_call: TRBV9
clone_size: few
cdr3_aa: CASSVEGVGVNEQFF
cdr3_nt: TGTGCCAGCAGCGTAGAGGGGGTAGGGGTTAATGAGCAGTTCTTC

d_call: TRBD1
j_call: TRBJ1-2
v_call: TRBV28
clone_size: once
cdr3_aa: CASYSPGGELSYTF
cdr3_nt: TGTGCCAGCTACTCCCCAGGGGGCGAATTGAGCTACACCTTC

d_call: TRBD1
j_call: TRBJ1-1
v_call: TRBV18
clone_size: -
cdr3_aa: CASSPTGGRTEAFF
cdr3_nt: TGTGCCAGCTCCCCGACAGGGGGGCGGACTGAAGCTTTCTTT

d_call: -
j_call: TRBJ1-1
v_call: TRBV30
clone_size: -
cdr3_aa: CAWNEGLNPEAFF
cdr3_nt: TGTGCCTGGAATGAGGGTTTGAATCCTGAAGCTTTCTTT

d_call: TRBD2
j_call: TRBJ2-7
v_call: TRBV4-1
clone_size: -
cdr3_aa: CASSHLRTSGYNEQYF
cdr3_nt: TGCGCCAGCAGCCACCTTAGGACTAGCGGGTACAACGAGCAGTACTTC

d_call: -
j_call: TRBJ2-2
v_call: TRBV5-1
clone_size: -
cdr3_aa: CASSLVALAGTGELFF
cdr3_nt: TGCGCCAGCAGCTTGGTGGCTTTAGCAGGGACCGGGGAGCTGTTTTTT

d_call: TRBD1
j_call: TRBJ1-6
v_call: TRBV9
clone_size: -
cdr3_aa: CASSVEGGGSPLHF
cdr3_nt: TGTGCCAGCAGCGTAGAAGGGGGCGGTTCACCCCTCCACTTT

d_call: TRBD2
j_call: TRBJ2-3
v_call: TRBV5-1
clone_size: -
cdr3_aa: CASSLAGGPGTDTQYF
cdr3_nt: TGCGCCAGCAGCTTAGCGGGGGGGCCCGGCACAGATACGCAGTATTTT

d_call: -
j_call: TRBJ1-4
v_call: TRBV7-5
clone_size: -
cdr3_aa: CARPNSQGVYLGNEKLFF
cdr3_nt: TGTGCCAGACCAAACAGCCAGGGGGTGTATTTGGGGAATGAAAAACTGTTTTTT

d_call: -
j_call: TRBJ2-5
v_call: TRBV5-1
clone_size: -
cdr3_aa: CASSLEQIQETQYF
cdr3_nt: TGCGCCAGCAGCTTGGAACAAATTCAAGAGACCCAGTACTTC

d_call: TRBD1
j_call: TRBJ2-2
v_call: TRBV11-3
clone_size: few
cdr3_aa: CASSLAGQGYTGELFF
cdr3_nt: TGTGCCAGCAGCTTAGCGGGACAGGGTTACACCGGGGAGCTGTTTTTT

d_call: -
j_call: TRBJ1-1
v_call: TRBV10-3
clone_size: few
cdr3_aa: CATTDGSPGVGAEAFF
cdr3_nt: TGTGCCACCACTGACGGTTCTCCAGGGGTCGGGGCTGAAGCTTTCTTT

d_call: -
j_call: TRBJ1-4
v_call: TRBV11-2
clone_size: -
cdr3_aa: CASSLGLRGNEKLFF
cdr3_nt: TGTGCCAGCAGCTTAGGCCTCAGGGGAAATGAAAAACTGTTTTTT

d_call: -
j_call: TRBJ1-1
v_call: TRBV6-2/TRBV6-3
clone_size: -
cdr3_aa: CASSPRGARNTEAFF
cdr3_nt: TGTGCCAGCAGCCCCCGGGGGGCACGGAACACTGAAGCTTTCTTT

d_call: -
j_call: TRBJ1-5
v_call: TRBV30
clone_size: -
cdr3_aa: CAWSVAGARRQPQHF
cdr3_nt: TGTGCCTGGAGTGTAGCAGGGGCTCGACGGCAGCCCCAGCATTTT

d_call: -
j_call: TRBJ1-2
v_call: TRBV12-3/TRBV12-4
clone_size: -
cdr3_aa: CASSPGANYGYTF
cdr3_nt: TGTGCCAGCAGTCCAGGGGCTAACTATGGCTACACCTTC

d_call: TRBD1
j_call: TRBJ1-5
v_call: TRBV6-2/TRBV6-3
clone_size: -
cdr3_aa: CASSPSSDRAVNNQPQHF
cdr3_nt: TGTGCCAGCAGTCCATCCTCCGACAGGGCCGTTAACAATCAGCCCCAGCATTTT

d_call: -
j_call: TRBJ2-7
v_call: TRBV7-2
clone_size: -
cdr3_aa: CASSLTGVPSYEQYF
cdr3_nt: TGTGCCAGCAGCTTGACGGGAGTCCCCTCCTACGAGCAGTACTTC

d_call: -
j_call: TRBJ2-5
v_call: TRBV7-2
clone_size: -
cdr3_aa: CASSLSPSRGETQYF
cdr3_nt: TGTGCCAGCAGCTTATCCCCTAGCCGAGGAGAGACCCAGTACTTC

d_call: TRBD2
j_call: TRBJ2-3
v_call: TRBV3-1/TRBV3-2
clone_size: -
cdr3_aa: CASSLAGAGTDTQYF
cdr3_nt: TGTGCCAGCTCACTAGCGGGAGCGGGCACAGATACGCAGTATTTT

d_call: -
j_call: TRBJ1-5
v_call: TRBV6-5
clone_size: -
cdr3_aa: CASSYSAGNSNQPQHF
cdr3_nt: TGTGCCAGCAGTTACTCTGCCGGGAATAGCAATCAGCCCCAGCATTTT

d_call: -
j_call: TRBJ2-6
v_call: TRBV28
clone_size: -
cdr3_aa: CATSLFSGANVLTF
cdr3_nt: TGTGCCACCAGCCTGTTCTCTGGGGCCAACGTCCTGACTTTC

d_call: -
j_call: TRBJ2-7
v_call: TRBV21-1
clone_size: -
cdr3_aa: CASKAPGTNSYEQYF
cdr3_nt: TGTGCCAGCAAGGCCCCCGGGACTAACTCCTACGAGCAGTACTTC

d_call: -
j_call: TRBJ1-1
v_call: TRBV18
clone_size: -
cdr3_aa: CASSRKHLPMTGLNTEAFF
cdr3_nt: TGTGCCAGCTCACGGAAGCACCTCCCGATGACAGGACTGAACACTGAAGCTTTCTTT

d_call: TRBD1
j_call: TRBJ2-1
v_call: TRBV7-3
clone_size: -
cdr3_aa: CASTPTGTGFLNEQFF
cdr3_nt: TGTGCCAGCACTCCTACGGGGACAGGGTTTTTGAATGAGCAGTTCTTC

d_call: TRBD1
j_call: TRBJ1-6
v_call: TRBV6-4
clone_size: -
cdr3_aa: CASSATGGPNSPLHF
cdr3_nt: TGTGCCAGCAGTGCGACAGGGGGCCCTAATTCACCCCTCCACTTT

d_call: -
j_call: TRBJ1-4
v_call: TRBV2
clone_size: -
cdr3_aa: CASSNTEKLFF
cdr3_nt: TGTGCCAGCAGTAACACGGAAAAACTGTTTTTT

d_call: TRBD2
j_call: TRBJ2-7
v_call: TRBV7-2
clone_size: -
cdr3_aa: CASSSGPTLYEQYF
cdr3_nt: TGTGCCAGCAGTAGCGGGCCGACCTTGTACGAGCAGTACTTC

d_call: TRBD1
j_call: TRBJ1-1
v_call: TRBV24-1
clone_size: -
cdr3_aa: CATSDPGQGAGAFF
cdr3_nt: TGTGCCACCAGTGACCCCGGACAGGGGGCCGGAGCTTTCTTT

d_call: TRBD1
j_call: TRBJ1-5
v_call: TRBV5-1
clone_size: -
cdr3_aa: CASSLGQGGQPQHF
cdr3_nt: TGCGCCAGCAGTTTAGGACAGGGCGGGCAGCCCCAGCATTTT

d_call: -
j_call: TRBJ2-7
v_call: TRBV19
clone_size: -
cdr3_aa: CASSSYRQGRGEQYF
cdr3_nt: TGTGCCAGTAGTTCCTACCGTCAGGGAAGGGGCGAGCAGTACTTC

d_call: TRBD1
j_call: TRBJ2-3
v_call: TRBV5-6
clone_size: once
cdr3_aa: CASSPTGSTDTQYF
cdr3_nt: TGTGCCAGCAGCCCGACAGGGAGCACAGATACGCAGTATTTT

d_call: TRBD1
j_call: TRBJ1-5
v_call: TRBV5-6
clone_size: -
cdr3_aa: CASSLSGTGLYSNQPQHF
cdr3_nt: TGTGCCAGCAGCTTGTCCGGGACAGGACTATATAGCAATCAGCCCCAGCATTTT

d_call: -
j_call: TRBJ1-1
v_call: TRBV19
clone_size: -
cdr3_aa: CASSRGLRMNTEAFF
cdr3_nt: TGTGCCAGTAGTAGGGGGCTTCGAATGAACACTGAAGCTTTCTTT

d_call: TRBD1
j_call: TRBJ2-5
v_call: TRBV2
clone_size: few
cdr3_aa: CASIGTVRETQYF
cdr3_nt: TGTGCCAGCATTGGGACAGTCCGGGAGACCCAGTACTTC